The present TCR beta chain was sequenced within a study of cytomegalovirus exposure and HLA in healthy donors. Study-level background: Unique TCR beta sequences numbering 95 million to 130 million came from 150 million to 200 million T cells in an earlier analysis. The study, taken as a whole, reports: Reports indicate that TCR beta sequences accurately predicted the HLA-A and HLA-B alleles of most subjects. According to reports, the classifier identified cytomegalovirus status with high specificity and sensitivity.

A remark on this clone: What it recognizes is unknown.

Amplification used 60 Vbeta primers and 13 Jbeta primers. Here immunoSEQ multiplex PCR was the method, and the copy in TCRdb shows in-frame clones only, minus some. Here the sample spans 110,000 or so clones, around 77% being singletons. The CDR3 extends over 16 amino acids. V gave up 3 bases and J gave up 4 bases; unmatched junction bases: 11. Germline V gives CDR1 SGHDT, CDR2 YYEEEE. V gene TRBV5-6 combines with J gene TRBJ2-5; 8 nucleotides agree with TRBD2. Sequencing was done on a sample of PBMCs. The sequence was obtained from a woman in her thirties in good health and CMV-seropositive. CDR3 sequence (DNA): TGTGCCAGCAGCTCAGCGGGGGAAGGACATAGAGAGACCCAGTACTTC. It yields the protein CASSSAGEGHRETQYF.